This TCR beta chain was captured in a study of T-cell reconstitution after alpha-beta-depleted transplantation in children. Study results and limitations: The authors attributed T-cell counts and diversity one year after transplant mostly to newly produced T cells.

This clonotype was recorded at least ten times. Its antigen is currently unknown. Germline V gives CDR1 SGHAT, CDR2 FQNNGV. Trimming cost V 0 bases and J 4 bases; bases outside gene matches: 15. The CDR3 length is 20 residues. Using unique molecular identifiers, the investigators prepared the TCRbeta library. TCRdb reprocessed the PCR reads with MiXCR, giving one entry per CDR3 protein. Of about 240,000 distinct CDR3 sequences listed, about 26% were seen once; the top ten hold 2.6%. The rearrangement uses TRBV11-2 and TRBJ2-1; the match to TRBD2 covers 10 bases. The receptor comes from a girl aged 2 to 9 with Fanconi anemia, due to receive a stem cell transplant. Specimen: PBMCs, collected before TCRalphabeta/CD19-depleted stem cell transplant. CDR3 region: CASSLEFFGLAGDGYNEQFF. The CDR3 nucleotides read TGTGCCAGCAGCTTAGAATTTTTTGGGCTAGCGGGAGATGGGTACAATGAGCAGTTCTTC.